This T cell receptor beta chain was profiled in a study of cytomegalovirus exposure and HLA in healthy donors. As for the study in general: Roughly 92 million unique TCRs, all from HLA-typed donors, were included in an early release of the data.

Findings and caveats of the study: Most of the CMV-associated TCR beta chains (in a later analysis) appeared to be HLA-restricted. Being indistinguishable, some V segments were excluded, TRBV6-2 and TRBV6-3 among them. Altogether, 150 to 200 TCR beta chains were recorded as cytomegalovirus-associated.

In the case of this clone: Its antigen is as yet unknown.

CDR3 length: 15 residues. Germline lookup yields CDR1 LNHNV and CDR2 YYDKDF (reference sequence). Trimming removed 1 base from V and 6 bases from J; junction bases left unmatched: 3. PCR involved 60 Vbeta and 13 Jbeta primers. Profiling relied on immunoSEQ multiplex PCR, and the TCRdb table lists in-frame clones only, not all of them. The sample consists of roughly 120,000 clones, roughly 81% of them appearing once. The genes are TRBV15 and TRBJ1-5, with 10 positions matching TRBD1. Sequenced material: PBMCs. This receptor was obtained from a woman in her 30s in good health and CMV-seronegative. CDR3 sequence (DNA): TGTGCCACCAGCAGAGGGGACAGGGGAGTTCAGCCCCAGCATTTT. It is translated as CATSRGDRGVQPQHF.